One TCR beta chain is described in this entry. The antigen remains unidentified. The libraries were made with immunoSEQ v3. This table comes from immunoSEQ multiplex PCR, and its TCRdb copy is limited to in-frame clones, with some not included. The sample contains some 15,000 clones, 86% of which appear only once. This sample was included in a study of TIL therapy for anti-PD-1-resistant metastatic lung cancer. Overall study results and limits: This highly selected cohort may not generalize to typical lung cancer patients.

Sample time point: pre-treatment sample, taken before nivolumab and TIL therapy. This specimen consisted of blood, obtained at baseline. This sequence was found in a person aged 25 to 79 with non-small cell lung cancer.

This CDR3 reads CASSYSTGRGYEKLFF. In DNA form, the CDR3 reads TGTGCCAGCAGTTACTCTACCGGCAGGGGGTATGAAAAACTGTTTTTT. The chain is built from TRBV6-6 and TRBJ1-4, with 7 bases matching TRBD1. This CDR3 has 16 amino acids. The germline V gene encodes CDR1 MNHNY and CDR2 SVGAGI (reference sequence). With 0 bases clipped from V and 6 bases from J, the junction kept 7 bases outside the gene matches.